One and the same sample provided the 15 T cell receptor beta chains below, sequenced in a study of vaccination effects on CD4 cells after COVID-19. Before any sequencing was done, the ViraFEST assay used viral peptide pools to expand antigen-specific CD4+ T cells. Culturing for around 10 days preceded CD4+ T cell isolation. It was between March and December 2020 that the person had a SARS-CoV-2 infection confirmed by PCR. Data came from immunoSEQ multiplex PCR; TCRdb stores just in-frame clones and leaves some out. The sample records about 27,000 clones, around 78% being singletons. No antigens are known for them. This specimen was CD4+ T cells from PBMCs cultured with HCoV-NL63 spike peptides, taken before COVID-19 vaccination. The receptors were sampled from a human donor who had a prior SARS-CoV-2 infection.

The V and J genes are TRBV2 and TRBJ2-7; 10 positions match TRBD1. The V segment lost 3 bases and the J segment 4 bases; nucleotides outside the gene matches: 3. CDR1 and CDR2 (germline): SNHLY, FYNNEI. The CDR3 is 14 amino acids. The CDR3 DNA reads TGTGCCAGCAGTGACCAGGGACAGGGGTACGAGCAGTACTTC. Amino acids: CASSDQGQGYEQYF.

The table lists this clone with a few counts. V is TRBV7-9 and J is TRBJ1-4, with TRBD1 identical over 7 bases. Germline lookup yields CDR1 SEHNR and CDR2 FQNEAQ (reference sequence). The CDR3 consists of 15 residues. Trimming at V came to 4 bases and at J to 4 bases, leaving 6 bases not matched to a gene. CDR3 DNA: TGTGCCAGCAGCTGGTGGGACAGCCATAATGAAAAACTGTTTTTT. It encodes CASSWWDSHNEKLFF.

The chain links TRBV2 to TRBJ1-2, with TRBD1 matching over 10 bases. V shed 6 bases, J shed 7 bases, and the junction held 2 bases outside the gene matches. Germline lookup yields CDR1 SNHLY and CDR2 FYNNEI. The CDR3 totals 12 residues. CDR3 sequence: CASRDRGFGYTF. DNA for the CDR3: TGTGCCAGCAGGGACAGGGGGTTTGGCTACACCTTC.

This clone appeared once. The J gene is TRBJ1-2, the V gene TRBV25-1; perhaps TRBD1 as D (5 bases). Germline CDR1 reads MGHDK; CDR2 reads SYGVNS. Trimming stripped 1 base from V and 6 bases from J, with 21 bases between. The CDR3 contains 17 residues. CDR3 amino acids: CASSESTAGSIWNGYTF. CDR3 bases: TGTGCCAGCAGTGAATCCACGGCAGGGTCTATTTGGAATGGCTACACCTTC.

This chain links TRBV5-1 with TRBJ1-4; D not resolved. Germline CDR1 and CDR2: SGHRS and YFSETQ. Deletions cut 0 bases from V and 7 bases from J, with 7 bases between. CDR3 length: 13 amino acids. CDR3 nucleotides: TGCGCCAGCAGCTTGGAAGGGAGTGAAAAACTGTTTTTT. This codes for CASSLEGSEKLFF.

The chain recombines TRBV11-2 with TRBJ2-3; D possibly corresponds to TRBD1 (5 bases). Trimming removed 5 bases from V and 0 bases from J, with 15 bases in between. The germline gives CDR1 SGHAT, CDR2 FQNNGV. This CDR3 comprises 16 residues. The CDR3 region has the DNA TGTGCCAGCAGCATGACGGTAGGGGATAGCACAGATACGCAGTATTTT. Its protein product is CASSMTVGDSTDTQYF.

This clone was counted only a few times. This rearrangement joins TRBV5-1 to TRBJ2-7; TRBD2 matches at 7 bases. The CDR3 runs to 15 residues. V shed 5 bases, J shed 6 bases, and the junction held 14 bases outside the gene matches. CDR1 SGHRS and CDR2 YFSETQ come from the germline V gene. The CDR3 nucleotides are TGCGCCAGCAGACCCGAAGCGGGATCCTACGGCGAGCAGTACTTC. Its translation: CASRPEAGSYGEQYF.

CDR3 protein: CASKRTGGEKLFF. The CDR3 coding sequence is TGTGCCAGCAAAAGGACAGGCGGTGAAAAACTGTTTTTT. The chain combines TRBV6-5 with TRBJ1-4; 7 nucleotides line up with TRBD1. The CDR3 spans 13 residues. Germline lookup yields CDR1 MNHEY and CDR2 SVGAGI. V lost 7 bases and J lost 7; bases outside the gene matches: 6.

The chain is built from TRBV29-1 and TRBJ2-3, with TRBD2 identical over 12 bases. Germline values: CDR1 SQVTM, CDR2 ANQGSEA. The CDR3 is 14 residues long. V was pared by 6 bases and J by 5 bases, with 6 bases of the junction left unmatched. CDR3: CSVASGGAGDTQYF. For the CDR3, the DNA is TGCAGCGTGGCTAGCGGGGGGGCCGGAGATACGCAGTATTTT.

CDR3 loop: CASSLATGAGVGELFF. The DNA for the CDR3 is TGTGCCAGCAGCTTAGCAACAGGGGCGGGGGTCGGGGAGCTGTTTTTT. This rearrangement joins TRBV7-2 to TRBJ2-2; D tentatively reads TRBD1 or TRBD2 (7 bases each). Between the trimmed V and J ends, which lost 0 bases and 7 bases, there was a span of 15 bases. The CDR3 has 16 residues. Germline values: CDR1 SGHTA, CDR2 FQGNSA.

V usage is TRBV13 and J usage is TRBJ2-1; the match to TRBD2 covers 10 bases. V shed 6 bases, J shed 6 bases, and the junction held 11 bases outside the gene matches. Germline V gene lookup returns CDR1 PRHDT and CDR2 FYEKMQ (reference sequence). The CDR3 runs 16 residues. The CDR3 here is CASSPYLAGVPNEQFF. The CDR3 nucleotides are TGTGCCAGCAGTCCATACCTAGCGGGAGTCCCCAATGAGCAGTTCTTC.

The chain is built from TRBV18 and TRBJ1-4; D gene uncertain. In germline, CDR1 is KGHSH, CDR2 LQKENI. The CDR3 runs 13 residues. The V gene lost 7 bases and the J gene lost 5 bases, with 11 bases spanning the gap. The CDR3 nucleotides read TGTGCCAGCTTTAGAGACAAAAATGAAAAACTGTTTTTT. It codes for CASFRDKNEKLFF.

V usage is TRBV18 and J usage is TRBJ1-2; 7 bases match TRBD1. Germline V gene data show CDR1 as KGHSH and CDR2 as LQKENI. Trimming took 2 bases from V and 8 from J; bases not matched to a gene: 11. This CDR3 has 15 amino acids. CDR3: CASSPTPDRTGGYTF. CDR3 nucleotide sequence: TGTGCCAGCTCACCAACCCCGGACAGGACTGGCGGCTACACCTTC.

The chain employs TRBV7-2 and TRBJ2-5, with a weak D call TRBD2 (5 bases). The germline CDR1 and CDR2 sequences are SGHTA and FQGNSA. The CDR3 is made up of 16 amino acids. Trimming shortened V by 7 bases and J by 4 bases, and 22 bases separated the two germline ends. Here the CDR3 DNA reads TGTGCCAGCACTCTAAGGCGGCTCGGGGTCGGAGAGACCCAGTACTTC. Protein: CASTLRRLGVGETQYF.

The V and J genes are TRBV11-3 and TRBJ2-1; TRBD2 matches 9 bases. This CDR3 has 17 residues. The V gene's germline CDR1 is SGHNT and CDR2 YENEEA. Losses at the gene ends were 4 bases for V and 8 bases for J; bases not matched to a gene: 15. The CDR3 coding sequence is TGTGCCAGCAGCTCCGGAGTGGAGGCGGGAGGGTACGATGAGCAGTTCTTC. Amino acids: CASSSGVEAGGYDEQFF.